These T cell receptor beta chains were read from a single sample in a study of brain T cells in children with intractable seizures. Assay: immunoSEQ multiplex PCR; the TCRdb copy retains only in-frame clones and omits some. Of 110,000 or so clones in the sample, approximately 94% are singletons; the top ten hold around 4.1%. Material: peripheral blood, obtained at surgery. All receptors come from a boy less than two years old with hemimegalencephaly and intractable seizures. CDR3s leave out the opening cysteine and the closing phenylalanine or tryptophan. A row's size may be missing; if present it is once, few, many or a size class.

size	J	V	CDR3
-	TRBJ2-7	TRBV9	ASSPGQGLYEQY
-	TRBJ1-3	TRBV5-1	ASSQDSNTIY
few	TRBJ1-1	TRBV11-3	ASSTGMNTEAF
-	TRBJ2-7	TRBV7-2	ASSLAYRSEQY
-	TRBJ2-7	TRBV12-3/TRBV12-4	ASSLVTSGEQY
-	TRBJ1-2	TRBV20-1	SASGRGYT
-	TRBJ1-1	TRBV6-4	ASSDSIPTEAF
-	TRBJ2-7	TRBV13	ASSFQASGRGAYEQY
few	TRBJ1-4	TRBV4-2	ASSQVGRGIVKLF
once	TRBJ2-7	TRBV27	ASSFPDRGSYEQY
once	TRBJ2-3	TRBV25-1	ASSELQGANTDTQY
-	TRBJ2-1	TRBV24-1	ATSDPGLAANNEQF
-	TRBJ2-1	TRBV7-8	ASSLGVSGTSGRDKF
once	TRBJ1-2	TRBV12-3/TRBV12-4	ASSLSAGRGYT
-	TRBJ1-4	TRBV6-6	ASTRTGRGEKLF
-	TRBJ1-4	TRBV12-3/TRBV12-4	ASSKQGGKLF
once	TRBJ2-7	TRBV13	ASSHLAGVNEQY
-	TRBJ2-1	TRBV27	ASKKITGQIYNEQF
-	TRBJ2-7	TRBV6-5	ASSQTYEQY
-	TRBJ2-7	TRBV4-1	ASSQARPTSASYEQY
-	TRBJ1-6	TRBV4-1	ASSRGQGGTSPLH
-	TRBJ1-1	TRBV20-1	SARATEAF
-	TRBJ2-5	TRBV3-1/TRBV3-2	ASSQGGHRGETQY
-	TRBJ2-1	TRBV28	ASSFRASGPEQF
-	TRBJ2-7	TRBV4-3	ASSQDGELGEQY
-	TRBJ2-1	TRBV5-1	ASAMTSGRAREQF
-	TRBJ1-2	TRBV29-1	SVDESGGSYGYT
-	TRBJ2-7	TRBV6-2/TRBV6-3	ASSYGTSSYEQY
-	TRBJ2-7	TRBV14	ASSQDMRGHNSLSYEQY
once	TRBJ2-1	TRBV6-1	ASSEGRIYNEQF
-	TRBJ2-7	TRBV10-2	ASRPLAGNYEQY
-	TRBJ2-1	TRBV4-3	ASSLHNEQF
-	TRBJ2-3	TRBV5-4	ASSFSGRGRDTQY
-	TRBJ2-7	TRBV7-2	ASSLLPVGPYEQY
once	TRBJ2-7	TRBV15	ATSLAGGLREQY
-	TRBJ1-4	TRBV3-1/TRBV3-2	ASSHRGGKLF
-	TRBJ1-2	TRBV19	ASNPGQGAYGYT
-	TRBJ2-7	TRBV5-6	ASSYYRGEQY
-	TRBJ2-7	TRBV10-1	ASSEREQY
-	TRBJ1-5	TRBV28	ASSSSPGTSNQPQH
-	TRBJ2-1	TRBV11-3	ASTTRGGGRPYNEQF
-	TRBJ2-1	TRBV28	ASSSTPEQF
few	TRBJ1-5	TRBV19	ASSIQGGNQPQH
-	TRBJ1-5	TRBV2	ASSELGVGNQPQH
-	TRBJ2-7	TRBV6-5	ASSPQWTGAGEQY